This T cell receptor (beta chain) was found in a study of T cell responses to AZD1222 COVID-19 vaccine. Sequencing used immunoSEQ multiplex PCR; TCRdb keeps in-frame clones, though not all of them. The data contain fewer than 150,000 clones, 92% of them seen just once; the ten biggest clones take up more than 13%. Material: peripheral blood, obtained on day 0 of AZD1222 vaccination. This receptor was identified in an adult in good health.

The DNA of the CDR3 is TGCGCCAGCAGTGCCGCGACAGGGGTAGATGGCTACACCTTC. It is translated as CASSAATGVDGYTF. The chain uses TRBV10-2 and TRBJ1-2, with 8 bases identical to TRBD1. CDR1 and CDR2 (germline): WSHSY, SAAADI. The CDR3 spans 14 residues. Trimming took 4 bases from V and 6 from J; bases not matched to a gene: 7.